Below, 8 T cell receptor beta chains from the same sample are listed, as sequenced in a study of blood T cells in healthy people across ages. Combining a sample-barcoded 5' primer with a J-beta primer mix, a second PCR ran for roughly 7 to 11 cycles. TCRdb reanalysed the 5' RACE reads using MiXCR and keeps one entry per CDR3 protein. This table holds 500,000 to 650,000 distinct CDR3 sequences, 25% to 35% found once. These records were also assigned to another study, of T cells of mothers and their children.

The sequenced sample consisted of blood. These receptors were obtained from a boy aged 2 to 10 in good health.

The gene calls are TRBV7-6 and TRBJ1-1; D unclear. This CDR3 spans 14 amino acids. Germline-derived CDR1 and CDR2 are SGHVS and FNYEAQ. Trimming took off 2 bases at V and 3 bases at J, with 10 bases between the two ends. The CDR3 sequence: CASSLWGGDTEAFF. CDR3 nucleotide sequence: TGTGCCAGCAGCTTATGGGGAGGCGACACTGAAGCTTTCTTT.

The sample holds a few counts of this clonotype. This chain's CDR3 is CSAPLAGGRNEQFF. The CDR3 bases are TGCAGTGCCCCTCTAGCGGGAGGGCGAAATGAGCAGTTCTTC. The chain carries TRBV20-1 and TRBJ2-1, with TRBD2 identical over 12 bases. The germline gives CDR1 DFQATT, CDR2 SNEGSKA (reference sequence). The J segment lost 7 bases and the V segment lost 6 bases, leaving 7 bases of the junction unmatched. The length of the CDR3 is 14 residues.

In its sample, this clonotype was seen a few times. V and J are TRBV7-9 and TRBJ2-7, with D possibly matching TRBD1 (6 bases). The V gene's germline CDR1 is SEHNR and CDR2 FQNEAQ (reference sequence). V was pared by 5 bases and J by 6 bases, with 11 bases between. There are 12 residues in the CDR3. The CDR3 region has the DNA TGTGCCAGCAGCGTAACAGGGCTCGAGCAGTACTTC. This gives the protein CASSVTGLEQYF. Full variable domain (outside the CDR3, taken from reference TRBV7-9 and TRBJ2-7): DTGVSQNPRHKITKRGQNVTFRCDPISEHNRLYWYRQTLGQGPEFLTYFQNEAQLEKSRLLSDRFSAERPKGSFSTLEIQRTEQGDSAMYLCASSVTGLEQYFGPGTRLTVT.

This clonotype was found a few times. This rearrangement joins TRBV20-1 to TRBJ2-2, with 7 bases matching TRBD2. Germline V gives CDR1 DFQATT, CDR2 SNEGSKA (reference sequence). The CDR3 is 15 residues long. Trimming at V came to 3 bases and at J to 7 bases, leaving 11 bases not matched to a gene. The CDR3 sequence: CSASQRGRTLGELFF. CDR3 nucleotides: TGCAGTGCTAGCCAGCGGGGACGCACCCTCGGGGAGCTGTTTTTT.

This clonotype was seen ten or more times. The chain couples TRBV14 to TRBJ2-5, with 7 positions matching TRBD1. With 3 bases clipped from V and 8 bases from J, the junction kept 9 bases outside the gene matches. Germline V CDR1 and CDR2: SGHDN, FVKESK. The CDR3 consists of 14 residues. This CDR3 is CASSQRGGRFTQYF. CDR3 nucleotide sequence: TGTGCCAGCAGCCAGCGAGGGGGCCGGTTCACCCAGTACTTC.

The rearrangement joins TRBV27 to TRBJ2-5; D perhaps matches TRBD1 (6 bases). The J call could be wrong; TRBJ2-7 is a better fit for the DNA end. There are 13 residues in the CDR3. The germline CDR1 and CDR2 sequences are MNHEY and SMNVEV (reference sequence). CDR3 DNA sequence: TGTGCCAGCGGGGGCAGGGGTCCCTACGAGCAGTACTTC. It specifies CASGGRGPYEQYF.

The chain combines TRBV6-6 with TRBJ2-5; TRBD2 might be the D (5 bases). Matching the DNA end better, TRBJ2-1 makes the J call doubtful. The CDR3 consists of 13 residues. The germline gives CDR1 MNHNY, CDR2 SVGAGI (reference sequence). The CDR3 is CASARRSYNEQFF. For the CDR3, the DNA is TGTGCCAGCGCGAGGAGGTCCTACAATGAGCAGTTCTTC.

This rearrangement joins TRBV5-1 to TRBJ1-1, with D possibly TRBD1 on 6 matching bases. V dropped 2 bases and J dropped 4 bases, with 15 bases sitting between them. The CDR3 sequence is 15 residues long. Germline lookup yields CDR1 SGHRS and CDR2 YFSETQ. The CDR3 loop is CASSFLDTRGTEAFF. The CDR3 coding sequence is TGCGCCAGCAGCTTCCTCGACACCAGGGGCACTGAAGCTTTCTTT.